One and the same sample provided the 13 T cell receptor beta chains below, sequenced in a study of shared clonotypes between healthy human individuals. Profiled with immunoSEQ multiplex PCR; TCRdb holds only in-frame clones, not every one. The data hold 90,000 to 120,000 clones, with about 71% observed a single time. Specimen: memory CD8+ T cells sorted from blood. Subset in this sample: CD45RO+ cells pooled with CCR7-negative TemRA cells. These TCRs come from a woman aged 25 to 39 in good health.

This chain connects TRBV4-1 to TRBJ2-2; the match to TRBD2 covers 8 bases. With 0 bases clipped from V and 2 bases from J, the junction kept 8 bases outside the gene matches. The CDR3 is 18 residues long. Germline V gene data show CDR1 as MGHRA and CDR2 as YSYEKL. CDR3 sequence (DNA): TGCGCCAGCAGCCAAGAGAGGTTTGCGGGAGGTAACACCGGGGAGCTGTTTTTT. Translation: CASSQERFAGGNTGELFF.

This chain joins TRBV4-2 and TRBJ2-1; D remains ambiguous. Germline V gene sequence: CDR1 LGHNA, CDR2 YNFKEQ. V was clipped by 4 bases and J by 7 bases, with 8 bases between them. The CDR3 extends over 12 amino acids. The CDR3 DNA sequence: TGTGCCAGCAGCCTAAACCCGAATGAGCAGTTCTTC. Its translation: CASSLNPNEQFF.

This clone was seen ten or more times. The gene calls are TRBV15 and TRBJ2-2, with 8 bases identical to TRBD1. Germline V gene sequence: CDR1 LNHNV, CDR2 YYDKDF (reference sequence). Losses at the gene ends were 5 bases for V and 1 base for J; bases not matched to a gene: 3. The CDR3 covers 15 residues. CDR3 in amino acids: CATSEGTGNTGELFF. The CDR3 nucleotides read TGTGCCACCAGCGAAGGGACAGGGAACACCGGGGAGCTGTTTTTT.

The chain is built from TRBV28 and TRBJ1-1; the D gene is possibly TRBD1 (5 bases). Trimming left V 5 bases short and J 6 bases short, with 16 bases between. The germline V gene has CDR1 MDHEN and CDR2 SYDVKM. This CDR3 comprises 14 residues. The DNA for the CDR3 is TGTGCCAGCAGTACAGGCCGGAGGGGTGCTGAAGCTTTCTTT. Translated, it gives CASSTGRRGAEAFF.

At least ten counts were recorded for this clone. This chain uses TRBV6-4 with TRBJ2-1; 12 nucleotides line up with TRBD2. The germline CDR1 and CDR2 sequences are MRHNA and SNTAGT. J was trimmed by 4 bases and V by 6 bases; bases with no gene match: 4. The CDR3 spans 15 residues. The CDR3 nucleotides read TGTGCCAGCAGCGCGACTAGCGGGAGTTACAATGAGCAGTTCTTC. Translating gives CASSATSGSYNEQFF.

This clone has ten or more counts. The chain uses TRBV18 and TRBJ2-7; D call uncertain. The CDR3 totals 13 residues. Deletions cut 5 bases from V and 1 base from J, with 9 bases between. Germline assignment: CDR1 KGHSH and CDR2 LQKENI. CDR3 loop: CASSIGLSYEQYF. The CDR3 DNA follows: TGTGCCAGCTCAATTGGGCTTTCCTACGAGCAGTACTTC.

The chain uses TRBV6-4 and TRBJ2-1; TRBD2 matches 7 bases. With 4 bases clipped from V and 16 bases from J, the junction kept 13 bases outside the gene matches. CDR3 size: 13 residues. Germline V CDR1 and CDR2: MRHNA, SNTAGT. The CDR3 DNA follows: TGTGCCAGCAGTGGTGCGGAGACTAGCCGCTTATTCTTC. Translating gives CASSGAETSRLFF.

The J gene is TRBJ2-5, the V gene TRBV5-1; TRBD2 agrees at 9 bases. CDR1 SGHRS and CDR2 YFSETQ come from the germline V gene. The V and J ends lost 7 bases and 2 bases, in that order; junction bases with no gene match: 6. This CDR3 has 14 amino acids. For the CDR3, the DNA is TGCGCCAGCGCGGGAGCGGGAGGACAAGAGACCCAGTACTTC. Translating gives CASAGAGGQETQYF.

This clone was picked up one time. The chain combines TRBV27 with TRBJ1-1; perhaps TRBD1 as D (5 bases). The CDR3 loop spans 14 amino acids. From germline, CDR1 is MNHEY and CDR2 SMNVEV (reference sequence). V was pared by 5 bases and J by 1 base, with 11 bases between. Written as DNA, the CDR3 is TGTGCCAGCAGTACAGGAAGGGGGAACACTGAAGCTTTCTTT. Residues: CASSTGRGNTEAFF.

This clone occurred many times. This chain links TRBV29-1 with TRBJ2-7, with no clear D. Trimming stripped 1 base from V and 1 base from J, with 5 bases between. From germline, CDR1 is SQVTM and CDR2 ANQGSEA. This CDR3 spans 12 amino acids. The CDR3 sequence: CSVEVQSYEQYF. CDR3 nucleotides: TGCAGCGTTGAAGTACAGTCCTACGAGCAGTACTTC.

The chain uses TRBV28 and TRBJ1-5; 7 positions match TRBD1. CDR1 and CDR2 from the germline V gene are MDHEN and SYDVKM. Trimming at V came to 5 bases and at J to 5 bases, leaving 9 bases not matched to a gene. CDR3 length: 15 residues. CDR3 bases: TGTGCCAGCAGTCCGACGACAGGGCCCTATCAGCCCCAGCATTTT. The encoded protein is CASSPTTGPYQPQHF. The complete variable domain, with remaining parts taken from reference TRBV28 and TRBJ1-5, reads DVKVTQSSRYLVKRTGEKVFLECVQDMDHENMFWYRQDPGLGLRLIYFSYDVKMKEKGDIPEGYSVSREKKERFSLILESASTNQTSMYLCASSPTTGPYQPQHFGDGTRLSIL.

This chain links TRBV7-9 with TRBJ1-6; D possibly corresponds to TRBD1 (5 bases). The CDR3 loop spans 14 amino acids. V was trimmed by 6 bases and J by 6 bases, leaving 12 bases between them. CDR1 SEHNR and CDR2 FQNEAQ come from the germline V gene (reference sequence). The CDR3: CASRAGPSNSPLHF. The CDR3 coding sequence is TGTGCCAGCAGAGCGGGACCGAGTAATTCACCCCTCCACTTT.

This chain uses TRBV7-9 with TRBJ2-1; 7 nucleotides match TRBD2. The V gene's germline CDR1 is SEHNR and CDR2 FQNEAQ (reference sequence). The CDR3 has 15 residues. The junction had 4 bases not matched to a gene; V was cut back by 2 bases and J by 3 bases. CDR3 region: CASSLRRELYNEQFF. For the CDR3, the DNA is TGTGCCAGCAGCTTAAGGCGGGAGCTCTACAATGAGCAGTTCTTC.